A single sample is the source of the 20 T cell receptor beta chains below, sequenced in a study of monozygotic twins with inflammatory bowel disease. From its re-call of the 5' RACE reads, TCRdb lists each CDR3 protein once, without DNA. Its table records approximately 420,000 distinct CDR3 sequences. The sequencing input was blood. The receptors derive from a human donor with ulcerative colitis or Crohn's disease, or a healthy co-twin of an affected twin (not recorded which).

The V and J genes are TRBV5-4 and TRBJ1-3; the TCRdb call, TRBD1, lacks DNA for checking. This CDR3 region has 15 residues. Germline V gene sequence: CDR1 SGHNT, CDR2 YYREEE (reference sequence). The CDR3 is CASSRQGALGNTIYF.

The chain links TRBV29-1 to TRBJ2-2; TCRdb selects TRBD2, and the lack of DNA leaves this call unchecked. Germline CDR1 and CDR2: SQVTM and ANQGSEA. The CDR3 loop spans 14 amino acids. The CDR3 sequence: CSVTGPLRSGELFF.

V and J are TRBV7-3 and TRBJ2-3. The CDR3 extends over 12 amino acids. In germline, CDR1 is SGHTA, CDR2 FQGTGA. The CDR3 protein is CASSLMGDTQYF.

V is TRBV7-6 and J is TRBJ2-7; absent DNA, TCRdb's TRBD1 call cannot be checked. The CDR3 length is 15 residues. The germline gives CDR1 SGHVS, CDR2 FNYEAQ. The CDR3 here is CASSPGTGGLHEQYF.

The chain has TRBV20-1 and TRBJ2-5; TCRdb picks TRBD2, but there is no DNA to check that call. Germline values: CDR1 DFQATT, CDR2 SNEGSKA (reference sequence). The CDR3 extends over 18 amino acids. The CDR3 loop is CSARDGRTRHQGVETQYF.

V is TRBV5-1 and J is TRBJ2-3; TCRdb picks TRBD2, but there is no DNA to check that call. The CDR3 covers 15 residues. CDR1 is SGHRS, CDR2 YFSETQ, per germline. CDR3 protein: CASSLSGGVGDTQYF.

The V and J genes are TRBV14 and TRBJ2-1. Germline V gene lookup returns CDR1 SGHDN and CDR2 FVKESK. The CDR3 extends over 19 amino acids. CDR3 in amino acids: CASSPVTWLAASSYNEQFF.

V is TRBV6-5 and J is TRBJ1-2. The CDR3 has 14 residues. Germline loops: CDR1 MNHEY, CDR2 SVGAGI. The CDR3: CASSYSGLGYGYTF.

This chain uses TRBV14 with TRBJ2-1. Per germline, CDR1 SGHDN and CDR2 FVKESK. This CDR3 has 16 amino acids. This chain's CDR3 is CASSQGLGKPYNEQFF.

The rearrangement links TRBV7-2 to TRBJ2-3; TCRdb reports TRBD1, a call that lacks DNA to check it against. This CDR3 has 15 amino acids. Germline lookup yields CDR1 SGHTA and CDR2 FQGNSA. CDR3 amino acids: CASSSTGTGHLRQYF. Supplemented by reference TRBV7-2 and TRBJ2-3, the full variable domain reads GAGVSQSPSNKVTEKGKDVELRCDPISGHTALYWYRQSLGQGLEFLIYFQGNSAPDKSGLPSDRFSAERTGGSVSTLTIQRTQQEDSAVYLCASSSTGTGHLRQYFGPGTRLTVL.

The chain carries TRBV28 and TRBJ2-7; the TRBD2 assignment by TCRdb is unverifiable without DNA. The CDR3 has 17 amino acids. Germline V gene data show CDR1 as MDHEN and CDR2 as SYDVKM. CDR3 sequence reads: CASSSVLAGATLYEQYF.

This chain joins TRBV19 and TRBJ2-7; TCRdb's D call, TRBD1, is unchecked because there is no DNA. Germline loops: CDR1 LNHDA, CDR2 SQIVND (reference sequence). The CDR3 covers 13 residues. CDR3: CASSHRGPYEQYF. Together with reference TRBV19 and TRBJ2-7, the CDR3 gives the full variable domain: DGGITQSPKYLFRKEGQNVTLSCEQNLNHDAMYWYRQDPGQGLRLIYYSQIVNDFQKGDIAEGYSVSREKKESFPLTVTSAQKNPTAFYLCASSHRGPYEQYFGPGTRLTVT.

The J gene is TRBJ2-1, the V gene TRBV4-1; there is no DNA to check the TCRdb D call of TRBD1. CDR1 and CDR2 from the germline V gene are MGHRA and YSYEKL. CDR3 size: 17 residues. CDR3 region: CASSQGPGPNSYNEQFF.

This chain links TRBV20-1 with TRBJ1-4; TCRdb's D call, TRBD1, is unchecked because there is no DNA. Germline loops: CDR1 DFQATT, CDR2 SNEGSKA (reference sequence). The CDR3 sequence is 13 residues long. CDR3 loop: CSAIGQGEEKLFF.

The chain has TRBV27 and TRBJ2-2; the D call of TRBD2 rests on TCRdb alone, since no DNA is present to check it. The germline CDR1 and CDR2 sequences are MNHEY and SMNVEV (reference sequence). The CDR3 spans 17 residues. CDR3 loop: CASSLRSGGASTGELFF.

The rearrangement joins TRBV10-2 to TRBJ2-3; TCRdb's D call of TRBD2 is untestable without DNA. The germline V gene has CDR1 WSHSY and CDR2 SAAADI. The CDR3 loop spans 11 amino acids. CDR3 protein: CASGRGQTQYF.

This CDR3 reads CASSEPWEVNVNEQYF. The chain carries TRBV6-1 and TRBJ2-7; no DNA is available, so the TRBD2 call from TCRdb remains unchecked. CDR1 and CDR2 (germline): MNHNS, SASEGT. This CDR3 has 16 residues.

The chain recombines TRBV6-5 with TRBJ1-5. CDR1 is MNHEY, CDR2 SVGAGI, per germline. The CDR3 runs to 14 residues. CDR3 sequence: CASSHREGNQPQHF.

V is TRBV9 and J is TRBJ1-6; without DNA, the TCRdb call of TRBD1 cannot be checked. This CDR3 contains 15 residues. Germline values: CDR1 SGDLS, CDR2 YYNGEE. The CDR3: CASSVSWTGLSPLHF.

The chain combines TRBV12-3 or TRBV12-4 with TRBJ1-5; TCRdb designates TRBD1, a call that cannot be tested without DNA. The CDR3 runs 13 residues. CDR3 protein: CASTTGGRQPQHF.